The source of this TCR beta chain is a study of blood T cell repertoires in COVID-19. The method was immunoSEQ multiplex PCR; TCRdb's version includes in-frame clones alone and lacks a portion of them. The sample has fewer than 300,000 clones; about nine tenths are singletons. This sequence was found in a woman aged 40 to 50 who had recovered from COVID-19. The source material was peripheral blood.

DNA for the CDR3: TGTGCCAGCAGCCGACCCCCGACAGCCACTAACTATGGCTACACCTTC. Its protein is CASSRPPTATNYGYTF. The J gene is TRBJ1-2, the V gene TRBV11-2, with D possibly TRBD1 on 5 matching bases. Trimming removed 5 bases at V and 0 bases at J, with 16 bases between. The CDR3 is 16 amino acids. CDR1 and CDR2 from the germline V gene are SGHAT and FQNNGV.